This TCR beta chain is drawn from a study of T cell responses to AZD1222 COVID-19 vaccine. The assay was immunoSEQ multiplex PCR, and TCRdb's table has in-frame clones only and misses some. The sample lists some 53,000 clones, roughly 87% occurring once. The CDR3 runs to 15 residues. The V end lost 3 bases, the J end lost 6 bases, and 12 bases lay between the germline ends. The germline CDR1 and CDR2 sequences are MGHDK and SYGVNS. General observations from the study: Targeting of unmutated variant regions was reportedly seen in nearly half of spike-specific TCRs. Donors skewed white British and female; clonal diversity was possibly underestimated. At baseline, seropositivity was found in only a handful of AZD1222 recipients. Sampling captured repertoires only after the peak T cell response.

As to this clone: Its target is not known.

The chain uses TRBV25-1 and TRBJ1-6; the D gene is possibly TRBD1 (6 bases). The input for sequencing was peripheral blood, taken 28 days after the second AZD1222 dose. The origin of this receptor is an adult who received the AZD1222 COVID-19 vaccine. The CDR3 is CASSDSTGSNSPLHF. CDR3 bases: TGTGCCAGCAGTGACTCGACAGGTAGTAATTCACCCCTCCACTTT.